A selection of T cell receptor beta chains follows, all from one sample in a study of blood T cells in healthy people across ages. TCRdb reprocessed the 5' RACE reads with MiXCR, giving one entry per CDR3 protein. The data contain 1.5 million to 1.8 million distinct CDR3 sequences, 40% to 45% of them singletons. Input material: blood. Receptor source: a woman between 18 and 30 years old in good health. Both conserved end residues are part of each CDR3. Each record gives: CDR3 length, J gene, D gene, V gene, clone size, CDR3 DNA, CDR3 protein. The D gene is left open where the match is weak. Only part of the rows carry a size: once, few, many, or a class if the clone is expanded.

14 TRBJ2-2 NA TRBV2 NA TGTGCCAGCAGTGAGGCAGGGGACACCGGGGAGCTGTTTTTT CASSEAGDTGELFF
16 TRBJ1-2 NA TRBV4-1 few TGCGCCAGCAGCCAAGACCCGCGGGAGGCTAACTATGGCTACACCTTC CASSQDPREANYGYTF
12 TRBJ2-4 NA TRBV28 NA TGTGCCAGCAGCCGGACTGACTTACGAAAGTACTTC CASSRTDLRKYF
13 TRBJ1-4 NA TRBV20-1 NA TGCAGTGCTAGAGTTCAGGGTTATGAAAAACTGTTTTTT CSARVQGYEKLFF
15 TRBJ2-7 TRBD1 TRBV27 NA TGTGCCAGCAGGATGGACAGGGACCCACCCTACGAGCAGTACTTC CASRMDRDPPYEQYF
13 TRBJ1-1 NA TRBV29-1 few TGCAGCGCCTCGCGCCGGCTGAACACTGAAGCTTTCTTT CSASRRLNTEAFF
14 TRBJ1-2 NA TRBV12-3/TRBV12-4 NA TGTGCCAGCAGTTTCCCCAGGGAGCACTATGGCTACACCTTC CASSFPREHYGYTF
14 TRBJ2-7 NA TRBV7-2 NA TGTGCCAGCAGAAGGGATCCGAGCTCCTACGAGCAGTACTTC CASRRDPSSYEQYF
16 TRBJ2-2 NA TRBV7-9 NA TGTGCCAGCAGCTTAGGGGCGCGGGGAACCACCGGGGAGCTGTTTTTT CASSLGARGTTGELFF
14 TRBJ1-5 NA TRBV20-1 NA TGCAGTGCGACCTCGGGGGCGATCAATCAGCCCCAGCATTTT CSATSGAINQPQHF
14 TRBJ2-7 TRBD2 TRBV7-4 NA TGTGCCAGCACCCCACTAGCGGCCGTTTACGAGCAGTACTTC CASTPLAAVYEQYF
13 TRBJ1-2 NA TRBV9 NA TGTGCCAGCAGCGTAGCAGCAGGTGGTGGCTACACCTTC CASSVAAGGGYTF
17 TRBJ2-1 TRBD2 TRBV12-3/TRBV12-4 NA TGTGCCAGCAGTAAATGGACTAGCGGGGGCCCTTACAATGAGCAGTTCTTC CASSKWTSGGPYNEQFF
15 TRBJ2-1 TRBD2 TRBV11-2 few TGTGCCAGCACAAAACCGGGACTAGCGAACAATGAGCAGTTCTTC CASTKPGLANNEQFF
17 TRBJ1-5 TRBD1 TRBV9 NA TGTGCCAGCAGCTACCTCACCGGGACAGGCCCTTATCAGCCCCAGCATTTT CASSYLTGTGPYQPQHF
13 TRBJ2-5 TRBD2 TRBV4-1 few TGCGCCAGCAGTGTGCGGGGGTACAATGAGCAGTACTTC CASSVRGYNEQYF
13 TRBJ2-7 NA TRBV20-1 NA TGCAGTGCTAAGGGACGGTTCTGGTACGAGCAGTACTTC CSAKGRFWYEQYF
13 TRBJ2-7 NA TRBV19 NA TGTGCCAGTAGTATCCACGGAGCCTACGAGCAGTACTTC CASSIHGAYEQYF
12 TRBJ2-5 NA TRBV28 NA TGTGCCAGCAGATCCTCTAGCGAGACCCAGTACTTC CASRSSSETQYF
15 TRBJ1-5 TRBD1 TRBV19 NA TGTGCCAGTAGTCCACGGACAGGGCTACATCAGCCCCAGCATTTT CASSPRTGLHQPQHF
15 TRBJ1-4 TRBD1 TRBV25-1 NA TGTGCCAGCAGGGGAACACAGGGGAGCGGTGAAAAACTGTTTTTT CASRGTQGSGEKLFF
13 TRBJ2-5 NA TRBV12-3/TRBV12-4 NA TGTGCCAGCAGTCAATACAGACTGGAGACCCAGTACTTC CASSQYRLETQYF
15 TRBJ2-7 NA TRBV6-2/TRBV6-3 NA TGTGCCAGCAGTTACCAAATGCAGGCTTCCTACGAGCAGTACTTC CASSYQMQASYEQYF
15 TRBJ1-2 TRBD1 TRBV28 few TGTGCCAGCACCACCCAGGGGGGCCCTAACTATGGCCACACCTTC CASTTQGGPNYGHTF
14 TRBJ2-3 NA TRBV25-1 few TGTGCCAGCAGTGAATTTAGCTTAACAGATACGCAGTATTTT CASSEFSLTDTQYF
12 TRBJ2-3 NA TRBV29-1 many TGCAGCGTCCTGATAAACACAGATACGCAGTATTTT CSVLINTDTQYF
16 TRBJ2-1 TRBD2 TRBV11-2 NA TGTGCCAGCAGCTCCATAGGCCCTAGCGGGATCGATGAGCAGTTCTTC CASSSIGPSGIDEQFF
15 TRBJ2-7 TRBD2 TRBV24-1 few TGTGCCACCAGTGATCCGTCGGGAGGGTCCTACGAGCAGTACTTC CATSDPSGGSYEQYF
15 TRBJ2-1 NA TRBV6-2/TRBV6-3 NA TGTGCCAGCAGTTACAGGGCAGGGAACTACAGTGAGCAGTTCTTC CASSYRAGNYSEQFF
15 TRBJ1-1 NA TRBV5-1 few TGCGCCAGCAGCTTGTCGAGTCCAGGGAACACTGAAGCTTTCTTT CASSLSSPGNTEAFF
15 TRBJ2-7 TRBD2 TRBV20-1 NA TGCAGTGCTAGAGATGGGACTAGCGGGGGACCGGAGCAGTACTTC CSARDGTSGGPEQYF
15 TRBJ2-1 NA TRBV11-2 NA TGTGCCAGCAGCGGAAGACAGGCCCCCTACAATGAGCAGTTCTTC CASSGRQAPYNEQFF
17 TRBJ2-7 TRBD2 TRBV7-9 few TGTGCCAGCAGCTTGGGCCTAGCGGGGGTAAACTCCTACGAGCAGTACTTC CASSLGLAGVNSYEQYF
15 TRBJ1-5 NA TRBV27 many TGCGCCAGCAGCCTAGGTGCTGGGGGAAATCAGCCCCAGCATTTT CASSLGAGGNQPQHF
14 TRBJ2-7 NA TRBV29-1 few TGCAGCGCCCTATACGGGGTAATGGGCTACGAGCAGTACTTC CSALYGVMGYEQYF
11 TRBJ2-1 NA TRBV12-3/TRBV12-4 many TGTGCCAGCAGTCCCCGGAGTGAGCAGTTCTTC CASSPRSEQFF
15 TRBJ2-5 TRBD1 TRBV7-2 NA TGTGCCAGCAGTCCCGACAGGGCATCCTACAATGAGCAGTACTTC CASSPDRASYNEQYF
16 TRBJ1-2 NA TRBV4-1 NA TGCGCCAGCAGCCAGAGGGGGGACGGGGATAACTATGGCTACACCTTC CASSQRGDGDNYGYTF
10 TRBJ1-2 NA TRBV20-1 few TGCAGCCCGCAGGGACCTGGCTACACCTTC CSPQGPGYTF
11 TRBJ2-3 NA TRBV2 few TGTGCCAGCAGATACTACGATACGCAGTATTTT CASRYYDTQYF
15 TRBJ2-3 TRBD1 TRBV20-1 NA TGCAGTGCCCTCGGACAGGGGGCAAGCACAGATACGCAGTATTTT CSALGQGASTDTQYF
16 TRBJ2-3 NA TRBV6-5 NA TGTGCCAGCAGTTACTCGGGCCGGGCACTCACAGATACGCAGTATTTT CASSYSGRALTDTQYF
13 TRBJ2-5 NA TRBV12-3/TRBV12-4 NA TGTGCCAGCAGTTTATTACCCCAAGAGACCCAGTACTTC CASSLLPQETQYF
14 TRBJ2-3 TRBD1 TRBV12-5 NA TGTGCTAGTGCCCGTTGGACAGGGGCAGATACGCAGTATTTT CASARWTGADTQYF
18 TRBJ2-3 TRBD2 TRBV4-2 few TGTGCCAGCAGCCAAGATCTCGGGGTAGCGGGAGTCACAGATACGCAGTATTTT CASSQDLGVAGVTDTQYF
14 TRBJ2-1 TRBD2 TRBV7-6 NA TGTGCCAGCAGCCCCCAGCGGGGGGTCCCTGAGCAGTTCTTC CASSPQRGVPEQFF
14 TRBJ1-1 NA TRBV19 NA TGTGCCAGTAGTACTGGACAGACGAACACTGAAGCTTTCTTT CASSTGQTNTEAFF
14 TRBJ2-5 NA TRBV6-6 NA TGTGCCAGCAGTGGCCGGACTTCCCTCCGTGGCCAGTACTTC CASSGRTSLRGQYF
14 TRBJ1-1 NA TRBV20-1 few TGCAGTGCGTGGGGCAGGGGAATGAACACTGAAGCTTTCTTT CSAWGRGMNTEAFF
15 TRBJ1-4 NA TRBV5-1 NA TGCGCCAGCAGCCTAGGAGAAGCAACTAATGAAAAACTGTTTTTT CASSLGEATNEKLFF
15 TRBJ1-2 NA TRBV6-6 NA TGTGCCAGCAGTTACTCGGTTACAGGAGTGTATGGCTACACCTTC CASSYSVTGVYGYTF
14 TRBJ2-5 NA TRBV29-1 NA TGCAGCGTTGAAGCTAGGCTAGCGCAAGAGACCCAGTACTTC CSVEARLAQETQYF
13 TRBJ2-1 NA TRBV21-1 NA TGTGCCAGCACCACAAGGAAGGGGGGTGAGCAGTTCTTC CASTTRKGGEQFF
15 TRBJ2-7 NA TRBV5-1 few TGCGCCAGCAGCTTAGAGGGGAATCCTCCCTACGAGCAGTACTTC CASSLEGNPPYEQYF
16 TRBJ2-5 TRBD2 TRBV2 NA TGTGCCAGCAGTGACGGTAGCGGGGGGCCTCAAGAGACCCAGTACTTC CASSDGSGGPQETQYF
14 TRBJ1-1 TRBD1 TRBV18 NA TGTGCCAGCTCACCGAGGACAGGGGGCTCTGAAGCTTTCTTT CASSPRTGGSEAFF
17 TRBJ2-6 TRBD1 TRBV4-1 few TGCGCCAGCAGTCAAGTCCCGACAGGGGCTGGGGCCAACGTCCTGACTTTC CASSQVPTGAGANVLTF
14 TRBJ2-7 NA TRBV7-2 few TGTGCCAGCAGCTTAGGGGGTGCGGAGTACGAGCAGTACTTC CASSLGGAEYEQYF
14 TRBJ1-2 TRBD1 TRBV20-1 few TGCAGTGCTATCCGGACAGGGTTGAACTATGGCTACACCTTC CSAIRTGLNYGYTF